This T cell receptor beta chain comes out of a study of blood T cell repertoires in COVID-19. In the study overall: Samples representing acute and convalescent COVID-19 were sourced from the United States, Italy and Spain. PBMCs, B-cell-depleted T cells, or T cells provided the cDNA or gDNA that made up the material.

After removal of 5 bases from V and 5 bases from J, the junction contained 8 bases not matched to a gene. The germline gives CDR1 MDHEN, CDR2 SYDVKM. This CDR3 is 14 amino acids long. In the original processing: Researchers report that nucleated cell counts were estimated from reference gene primer amplification. Assay used: immunoSEQ multiplex PCR; TCRdb lists only in-frame clones, some missing. The DNA gave D and trimming, while V, J and clone size come from that table. The sample yields roughly 92,000 clones, 80% to 85% seen once. This rearrangement joins TRBV28 to TRBJ2-7; TRBD1 matches at 8 bases. The sequenced sample consisted of peripheral blood. This TCR came from a woman older than 75 with active or convalescent COVID-19. The CDR3 nucleotides read TGTGCCAGCAGTCCAGGACAGGGTTTGGACGAGCAGTACTTC. It codes for CASSPGQGLDEQYF.